These 8 T cell receptor beta chains were sequenced from one sample in a study of blood T cells in healthy people across ages. Then a second PCR, running roughly 6 to 12 cycles, was carried out with a sample-barcoded 5' primer and a J-beta primer mix. TCRdb used MiXCR to reprocess the 5' RACE reads, holding one entry per CDR3 protein. The sample has hundreds of thousands of distinct CDR3 sequences, 58% seen once; the top ten hold 22%. Sequences were obtained from blood. These receptors were collected from a young man in good health.

This clonotype was picked up a small number of times. The junction and the germline gene differ at one end; a read error may be behind it. CDR3 sequence: CSVGRESTDTQYF. For the CDR3, the DNA is TGCAGCGTTGGTCGCGAAAGCACTGATACGCAGTATTTT. The chain employs TRBV29-1 and TRBJ2-3, with D hard to call. CDR1 SQVTM and CDR2 ANQGSEA come from the germline V gene. The CDR3 length is 13 residues.

This clonotype was recorded a few times. This sequence joins TRBV27 and TRBJ2-5; maybe TRBD2 (6 bases). V lost 5 bases to trimming and J lost 5 bases, with 18 bases between them. Germline V gene lookup returns CDR1 MNHEY and CDR2 SMNVEV (reference sequence). The CDR3 length is 15 residues. Here the CDR3 reads CASSPGTSGRETQYF. In DNA, the CDR3 is TGTGCCAGCAGTCCGGGGACTTCAGGGAGGGAGACCCAGTACTTC.

In this sample, this clonotype turned up a few times. This chain joins TRBV24-1 and TRBJ2-3, with D possibly TRBD2 on 5 matching bases. The CDR3 runs to 16 residues. Per the germline V gene, CDR1 is KGHDR and CDR2 is SFDVKD. The germline V and J ends were trimmed by 3 bases and 0 bases, with 12 bases remaining between them. The CDR3 loop reads CATSDRGSSSTDTQYF. In nucleotides, the CDR3 is TGTGCCACCAGTGATCGGGGATCGTCTAGCACAGATACGCAGTATTTT.

This rearrangement joins TRBV9 to TRBJ2-3, with D maybe TRBD1 (6 bases). Germline CDR1 and CDR2: SGDLS and YYNGEE. V dropped 0 bases and J dropped 1 base, with 6 bases sitting between them. The length of the CDR3 is 14 residues. CDR3 sequence (DNA): TGTGCCAGCAGCGTAGACAGGGGCACAGATACGCAGTATTTT. Residues: CASSVDRGTDTQYF.

The J gene is TRBJ1-1, the V gene TRBV29-1, with 7 bases that match TRBD1. The CDR3 sequence is 14 residues long. Losses at the gene ends were 4 bases for V and 0 bases for J; bases not matched to a gene: 5. Germline CDR1 reads SQVTM; CDR2 reads ANQGSEA. This CDR3 is CSVGQGVLNTEAFF. The CDR3 nucleotides read TGCAGCGTTGGACAGGGCGTTTTGAACACTGAAGCTTTCTTT.

V is TRBV20-1 and J is TRBJ1-2; D is unclear. Trimming removed 6 bases at V and 4 bases at J, with 12 bases between. This CDR3 has 12 residues. Germline lookup yields CDR1 DFQATT and CDR2 SNEGSKA (reference sequence). CDR3 loop: CSAEKGAYGYTF. DNA of the CDR3: TGCAGTGCGGAAAAGGGTGCCTATGGCTACACCTTC.

The chain recombines TRBV6-5 with TRBJ1-6; unclear D gene. The length of the CDR3 is 14 residues. Trimming stripped 7 bases from V and 6 bases from J, with 13 bases between. Germline V gene lookup returns CDR1 MNHEY and CDR2 SVGAGI. CDR3 sequence (DNA): TGTGCCAGCACCAAGGGAAAGACTAATTCACCCCTCCACTTT. This gives the protein CASTKGKTNSPLHF.

The chain employs TRBV6-2 or TRBV6-3 and TRBJ2-5, with 7 bases matching TRBD1. The CDR3 runs to 17 residues. V lost 6 bases to trimming and J lost 3 bases; unmatched junction nucleotides: 16. The germline V gene encodes CDR1 MNHEY and CDR2 SVGEGT. The CDR3 spells CASSQGPGTEKEETQYF. The CDR3 region has the DNA TGTGCCAGCAGCCAAGGACCCGGGACAGAGAAAGAAGAGACCCAGTACTTC.